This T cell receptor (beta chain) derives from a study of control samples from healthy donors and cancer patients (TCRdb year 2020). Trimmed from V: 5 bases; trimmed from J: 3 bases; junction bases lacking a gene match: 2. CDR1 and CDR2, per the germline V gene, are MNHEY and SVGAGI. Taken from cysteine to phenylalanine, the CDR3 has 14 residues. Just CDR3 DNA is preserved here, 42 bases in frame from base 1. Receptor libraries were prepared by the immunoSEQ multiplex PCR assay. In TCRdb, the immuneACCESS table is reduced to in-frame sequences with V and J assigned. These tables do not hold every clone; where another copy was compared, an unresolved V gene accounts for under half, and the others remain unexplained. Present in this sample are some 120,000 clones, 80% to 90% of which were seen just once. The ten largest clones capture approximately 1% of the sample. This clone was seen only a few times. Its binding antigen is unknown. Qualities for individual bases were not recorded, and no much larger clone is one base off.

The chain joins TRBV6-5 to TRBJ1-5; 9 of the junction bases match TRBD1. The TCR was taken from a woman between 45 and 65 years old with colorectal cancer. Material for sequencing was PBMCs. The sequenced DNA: TGTGCCAGCAGTCGACAGGGGGACAATCAGCCCCAGCATTTT. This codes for CASSRQGDNQPQHF.